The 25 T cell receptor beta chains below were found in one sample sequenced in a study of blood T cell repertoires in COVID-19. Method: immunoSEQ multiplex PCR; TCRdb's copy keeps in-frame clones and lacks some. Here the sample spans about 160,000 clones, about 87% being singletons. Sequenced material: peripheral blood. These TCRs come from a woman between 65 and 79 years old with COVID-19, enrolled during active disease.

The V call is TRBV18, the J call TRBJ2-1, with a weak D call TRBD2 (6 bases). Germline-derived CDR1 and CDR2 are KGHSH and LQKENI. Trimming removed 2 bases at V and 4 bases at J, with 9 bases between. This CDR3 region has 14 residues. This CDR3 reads CASSPSAGYNEQFF. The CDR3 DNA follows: TGTGCCAGCTCACCATCGGCGGGGTACAATGAGCAGTTCTTC.

The chain's CDR3 is CASSSQRDNSPLHF. CDR3 sequence (DNA): TGTGCCAGCAGCTCACAGAGAGATAATTCACCCCTCCACTTT. The V and J genes are TRBV5-4 and TRBJ1-6; unclear D gene. V dropped 3 bases and J dropped 5 bases, with 9 bases sitting between them. Germline CDR1 SGHNT, CDR2 YYREEE (reference sequence). The CDR3 is 14 residues long. Full variable domain (rest looked up from reference TRBV5-4 and TRBJ1-6): ETGVTQSPTHLIKTRGQQVTLRCSSQSGHNTVSWYQQALGQGPQFIFQYYREEENGRGNFPPRFSGLQFPNYSSELNVNALELDDSALYLCASSSQRDNSPLHFGNGTRLTVT.

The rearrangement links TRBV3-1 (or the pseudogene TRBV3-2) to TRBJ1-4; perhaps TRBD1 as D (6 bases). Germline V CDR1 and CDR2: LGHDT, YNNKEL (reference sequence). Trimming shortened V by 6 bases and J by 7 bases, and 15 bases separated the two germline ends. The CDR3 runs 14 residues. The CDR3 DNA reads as TGTGCCAGCAGTATTACAGGGCACGGTGAAAAACTGTTTTTT. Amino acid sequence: CASSITGHGEKLFF.

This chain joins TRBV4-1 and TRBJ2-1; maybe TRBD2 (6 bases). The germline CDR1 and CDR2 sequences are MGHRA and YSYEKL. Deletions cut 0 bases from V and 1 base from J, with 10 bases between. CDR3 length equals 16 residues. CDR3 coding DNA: TGCGCCAGCAGCCAAGAAGCGGGCCGATCCTACAATGAGCAGTTCTTC. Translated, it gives CASSQEAGRSYNEQFF.

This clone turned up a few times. CDR3 DNA sequence: TGTGCCAGCAGCCAAGGGCAGAAAGGCGGTGGCTACACCTTC. This codes for CASSQGQKGGGYTF. The chain carries TRBV3-1 (or the pseudogene TRBV3-2) and TRBJ1-2; no reliable D call. CDR1 is LGHDT, CDR2 YNNKEL, per germline (reference sequence). The V and J ends lost 1 base and 7 bases respectively, with 13 bases between them. The CDR3 loop spans 14 amino acids.

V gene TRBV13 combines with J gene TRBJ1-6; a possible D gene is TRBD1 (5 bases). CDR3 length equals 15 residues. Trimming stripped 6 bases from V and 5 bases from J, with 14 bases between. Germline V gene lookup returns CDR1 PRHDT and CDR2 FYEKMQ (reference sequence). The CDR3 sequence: CASRVRGGNNSPLHF. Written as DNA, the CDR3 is TGTGCCAGCAGGGTGAGGGGCGGGAATAATTCACCCCTCCACTTT.

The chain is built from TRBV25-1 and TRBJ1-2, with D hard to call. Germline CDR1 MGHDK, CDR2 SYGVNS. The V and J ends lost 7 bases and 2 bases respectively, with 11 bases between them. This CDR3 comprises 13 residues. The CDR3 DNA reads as TGTGCCAGCACCAGAGACGGGAACTATGGCTACACCTTC. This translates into CASTRDGNYGYTF.

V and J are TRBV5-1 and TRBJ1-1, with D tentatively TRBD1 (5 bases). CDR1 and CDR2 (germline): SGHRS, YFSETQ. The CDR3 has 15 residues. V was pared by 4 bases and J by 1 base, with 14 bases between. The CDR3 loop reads CASSEWGLPNTEAFF. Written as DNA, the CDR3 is TGCGCCAGCAGCGAATGGGGACTGCCGAACACTGAAGCTTTCTTT.

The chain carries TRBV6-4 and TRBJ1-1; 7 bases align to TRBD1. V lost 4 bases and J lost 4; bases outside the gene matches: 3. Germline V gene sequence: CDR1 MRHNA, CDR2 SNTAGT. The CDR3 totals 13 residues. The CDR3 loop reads CASSVTGLTEAFF. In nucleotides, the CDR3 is TGTGCCAGCAGTGTGACAGGGCTCACTGAAGCTTTCTTT.

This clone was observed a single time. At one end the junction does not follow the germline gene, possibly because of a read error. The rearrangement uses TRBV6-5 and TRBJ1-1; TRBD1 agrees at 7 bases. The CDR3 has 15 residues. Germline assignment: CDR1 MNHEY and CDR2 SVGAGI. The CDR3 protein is CATSWAGGLSTEAFF. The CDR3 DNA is TGTGCCACCAGTTGGGCAGGGGGTCTGAGTACTGAAGCTTTCTTT.

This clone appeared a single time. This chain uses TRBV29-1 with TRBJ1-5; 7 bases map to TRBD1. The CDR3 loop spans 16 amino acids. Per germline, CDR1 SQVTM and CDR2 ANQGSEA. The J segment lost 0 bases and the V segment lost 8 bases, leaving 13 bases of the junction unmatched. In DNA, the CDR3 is TGCAGCCCTCGGGGACAGCCCGGGGTTAGCAATCAGCCCCAGCATTTT. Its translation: CSPRGQPGVSNQPQHF.

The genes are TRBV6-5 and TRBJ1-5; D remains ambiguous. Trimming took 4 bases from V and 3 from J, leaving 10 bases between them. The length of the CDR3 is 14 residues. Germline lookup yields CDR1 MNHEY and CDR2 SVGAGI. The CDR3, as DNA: TGTGCCAGCAGTTTCGAGGGCATCAATCAGCCCCAGCATTTT. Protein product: CASSFEGINQPQHF.

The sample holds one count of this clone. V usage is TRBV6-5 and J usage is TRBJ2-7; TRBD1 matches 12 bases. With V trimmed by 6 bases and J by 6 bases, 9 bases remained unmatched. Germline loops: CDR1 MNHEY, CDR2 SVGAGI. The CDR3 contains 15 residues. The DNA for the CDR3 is TGTGCCAGCAGGATGACCGGGACAGGGGGCATCGAGCAGTACTTC. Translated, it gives CASRMTGTGGIEQYF.

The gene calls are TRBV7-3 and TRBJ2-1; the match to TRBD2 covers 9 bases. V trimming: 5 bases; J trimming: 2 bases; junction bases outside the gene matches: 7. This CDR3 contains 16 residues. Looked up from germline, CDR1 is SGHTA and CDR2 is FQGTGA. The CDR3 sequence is CASSPRAGGTYNEQFF. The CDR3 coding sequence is TGTGCCAGCAGCCCCCGCGCGGGGGGGACCTACAATGAGCAGTTCTTC.

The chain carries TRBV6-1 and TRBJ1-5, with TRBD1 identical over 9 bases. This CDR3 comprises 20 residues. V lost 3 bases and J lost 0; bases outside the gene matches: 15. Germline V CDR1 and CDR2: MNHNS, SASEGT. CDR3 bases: TGTGCCAGCAGTGACACAGGGGGCGCAGGCAATACTTATAGCAATCAGCCCCAGCATTTT. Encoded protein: CASSDTGGAGNTYSNQPQHF.

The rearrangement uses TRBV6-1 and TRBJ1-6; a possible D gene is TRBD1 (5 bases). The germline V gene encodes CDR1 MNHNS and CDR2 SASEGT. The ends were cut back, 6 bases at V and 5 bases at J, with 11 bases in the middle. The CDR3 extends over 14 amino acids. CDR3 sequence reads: CASREGRDNSPLHF. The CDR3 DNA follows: TGTGCCAGCAGGGAGGGGAGGGATAATTCACCCCTCCACTTT.

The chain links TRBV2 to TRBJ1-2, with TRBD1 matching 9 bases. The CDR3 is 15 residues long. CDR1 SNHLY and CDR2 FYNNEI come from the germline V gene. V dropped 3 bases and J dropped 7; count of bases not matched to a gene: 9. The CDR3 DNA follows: TGTGCCAGCAGTGACCGGGACAGGGTTTCGTCTGGCTACACCTTC. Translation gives CASSDRDRVSSGYTF.

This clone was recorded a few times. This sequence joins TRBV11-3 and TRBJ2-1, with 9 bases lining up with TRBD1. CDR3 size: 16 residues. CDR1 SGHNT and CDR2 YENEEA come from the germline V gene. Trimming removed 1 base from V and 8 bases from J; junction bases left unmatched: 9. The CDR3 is CASSLGDRVYSDEQFF. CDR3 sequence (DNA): TGTGCCAGCAGCTTAGGGGACAGGGTATATTCGGATGAGCAGTTCTTC.

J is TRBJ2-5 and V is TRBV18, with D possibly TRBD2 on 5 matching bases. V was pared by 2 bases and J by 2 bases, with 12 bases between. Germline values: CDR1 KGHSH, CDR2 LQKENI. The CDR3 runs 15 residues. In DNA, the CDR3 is TGTGCCAGCTCACCAGGGGAGTGGATTCAAGAGACCCAGTACTTC. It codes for CASSPGEWIQETQYF.

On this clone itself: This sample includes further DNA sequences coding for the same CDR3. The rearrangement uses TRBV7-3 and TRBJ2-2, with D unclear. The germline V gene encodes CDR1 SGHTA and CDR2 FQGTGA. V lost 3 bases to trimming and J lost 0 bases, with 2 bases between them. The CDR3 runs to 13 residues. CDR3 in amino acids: CASSFTNTGELFF. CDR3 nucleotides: TGTGCCAGCAGCTTCACGAACACCGGGGAGCTGTTTTTT.

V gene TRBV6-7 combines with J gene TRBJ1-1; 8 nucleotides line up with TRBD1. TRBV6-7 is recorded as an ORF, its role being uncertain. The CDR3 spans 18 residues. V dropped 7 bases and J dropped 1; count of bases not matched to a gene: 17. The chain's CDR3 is CASNWQGALSVGNTEAFF. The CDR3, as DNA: TGTGCCAGCAATTGGCAGGGGGCATTGTCGGTAGGGAACACTGAAGCTTTCTTT.

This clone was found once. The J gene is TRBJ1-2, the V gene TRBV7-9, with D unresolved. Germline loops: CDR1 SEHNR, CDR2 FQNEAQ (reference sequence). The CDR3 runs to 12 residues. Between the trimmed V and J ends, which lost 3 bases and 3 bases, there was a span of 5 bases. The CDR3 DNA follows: TGTGCCAGCAGCTTCCTAGACTATGGCTACACCTTC. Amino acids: CASSFLDYGYTF. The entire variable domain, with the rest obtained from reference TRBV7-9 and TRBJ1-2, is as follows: DTGVSQNPRHKITKRGQNVTFRCDPISEHNRLYWYRQTLGQGPEFLTYFQNEAQLEKSRLLSDRFSAERPKGSFSTLEIQRTEQGDSAMYLCASSFLDYGYTFGSGTRLTVV.

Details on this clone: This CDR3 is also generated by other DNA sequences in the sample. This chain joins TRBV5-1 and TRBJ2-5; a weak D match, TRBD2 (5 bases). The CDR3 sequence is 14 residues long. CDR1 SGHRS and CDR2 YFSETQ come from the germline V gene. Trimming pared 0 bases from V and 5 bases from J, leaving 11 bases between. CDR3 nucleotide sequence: TGCGCCAGCAGCTTGGGAGGGCTAGGGGAGACCCAGTACTTC. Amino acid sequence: CASSLGGLGETQYF.

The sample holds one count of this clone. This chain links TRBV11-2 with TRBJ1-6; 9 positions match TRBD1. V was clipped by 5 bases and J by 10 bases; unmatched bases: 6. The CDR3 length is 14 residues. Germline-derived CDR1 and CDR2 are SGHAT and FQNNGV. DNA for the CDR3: TGTGCCAGCAGCCGGGACAGGGTCGGGTCACCCCTCCACTTT. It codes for CASSRDRVGSPLHF.

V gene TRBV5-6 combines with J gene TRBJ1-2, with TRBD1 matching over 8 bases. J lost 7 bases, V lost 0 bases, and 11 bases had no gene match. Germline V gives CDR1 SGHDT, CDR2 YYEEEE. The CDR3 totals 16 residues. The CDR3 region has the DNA TGTGCCAGCAGCTTGGGGACAGGGATTAATTTAGGTGGCTACACCTTC. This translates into CASSLGTGINLGGYTF. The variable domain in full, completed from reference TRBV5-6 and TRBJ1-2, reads DAGVTQSPTHLIKTRGQQVTLRCSPKSGHDTVSWYQQALGQGPQFIFQYYEEEERQRGNFPDRFSGHQFPNYSSELNVNALLLGDSALYLCASSLGTGINLGGYTFGSGTRLTVV.